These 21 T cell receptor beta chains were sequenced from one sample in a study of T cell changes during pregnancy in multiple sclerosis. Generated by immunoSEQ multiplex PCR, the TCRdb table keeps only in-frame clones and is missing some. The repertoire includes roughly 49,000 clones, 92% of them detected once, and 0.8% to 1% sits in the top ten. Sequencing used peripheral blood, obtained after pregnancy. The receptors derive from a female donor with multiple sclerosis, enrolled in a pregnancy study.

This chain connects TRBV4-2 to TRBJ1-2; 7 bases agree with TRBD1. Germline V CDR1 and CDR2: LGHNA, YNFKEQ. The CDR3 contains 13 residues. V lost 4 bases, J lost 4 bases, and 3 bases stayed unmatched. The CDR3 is CASSPTGRYGYTF. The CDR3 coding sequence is TGTGCCAGCAGCCCGACAGGGCGCTATGGCTACACCTTC.

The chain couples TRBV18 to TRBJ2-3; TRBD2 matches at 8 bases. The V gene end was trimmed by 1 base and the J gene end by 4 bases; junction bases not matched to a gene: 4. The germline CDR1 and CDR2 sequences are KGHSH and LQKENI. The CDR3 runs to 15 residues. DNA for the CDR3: TGTGCCAGCTCACCACTAGCGGGGAGGGCAGATACGCAGTATTTT. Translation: CASSPLAGRADTQYF.

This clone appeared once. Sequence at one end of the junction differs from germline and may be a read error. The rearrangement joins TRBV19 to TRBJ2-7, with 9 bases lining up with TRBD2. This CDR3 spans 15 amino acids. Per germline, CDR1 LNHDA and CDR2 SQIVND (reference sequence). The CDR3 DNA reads TGTGCCAGTACTATATCGACTAGCGGCACCTACGAGCAGTACTTC. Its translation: CASTISTSGTYEQYF.

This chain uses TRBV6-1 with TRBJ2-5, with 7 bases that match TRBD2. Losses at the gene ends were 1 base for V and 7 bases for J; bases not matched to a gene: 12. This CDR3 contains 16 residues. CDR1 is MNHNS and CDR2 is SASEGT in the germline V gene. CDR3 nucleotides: TGTGCCAGCAGTGAAGACCCGGGAGGTATTCAGGGGACCCAGTACTTC. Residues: CASSEDPGGIQGTQYF.

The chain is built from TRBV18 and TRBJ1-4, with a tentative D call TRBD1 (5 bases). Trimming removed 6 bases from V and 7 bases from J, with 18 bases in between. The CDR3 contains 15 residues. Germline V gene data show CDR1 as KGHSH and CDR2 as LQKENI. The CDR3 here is CASSFRTLDREKLFF. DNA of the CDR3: TGTGCCAGCTCCTTCCGGACACTCGATCGTGAAAAACTGTTTTTT.

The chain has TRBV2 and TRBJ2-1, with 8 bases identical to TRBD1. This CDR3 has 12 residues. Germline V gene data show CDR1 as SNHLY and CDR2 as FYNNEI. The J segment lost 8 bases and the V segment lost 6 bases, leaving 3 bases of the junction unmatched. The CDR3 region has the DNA TGTGCCAGCAGGGACAGGGCTGATGAGCAGTTCTTC. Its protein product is CASRDRADEQFF.

This CDR3 reads CATKRRQGLGDTGELFF. The CDR3 region has the DNA TGTGCCACCAAGAGGAGACAGGGCCTCGGGGACACCGGGGAGCTGTTTTTT. V and J are TRBV2 and TRBJ2-2; 7 positions match TRBD1. V shed 10 bases and J 3 bases; nucleotides not matched to a gene: 17. Looked up from germline, CDR1 is SNHLY and CDR2 is FYNNEI. The CDR3 has 17 amino acids.

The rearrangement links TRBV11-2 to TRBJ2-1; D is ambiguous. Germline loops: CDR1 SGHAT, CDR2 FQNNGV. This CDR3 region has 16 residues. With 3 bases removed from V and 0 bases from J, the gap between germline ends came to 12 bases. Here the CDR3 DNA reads TGTGCCAGCAGCTTCGGCGGTTTGAGCTCCTACAATGAGCAGTTCTTC. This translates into CASSFGGLSSYNEQFF. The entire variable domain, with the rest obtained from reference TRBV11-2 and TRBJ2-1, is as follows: EAGVAQSPRYKIIEKRQSVAFWCNPISGHATLYWYQQILGQGPKLLIQFQNNGVVDDSQLPKDRFSAERLKGVDSTLKIQPAKLEDSAVYLCASSFGGLSSYNEQFFGPGTRLTVL.

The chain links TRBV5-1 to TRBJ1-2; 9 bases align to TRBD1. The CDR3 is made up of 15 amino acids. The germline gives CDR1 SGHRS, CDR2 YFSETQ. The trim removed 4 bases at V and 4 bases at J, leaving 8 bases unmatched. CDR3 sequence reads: CASSPDRGISYGYTF. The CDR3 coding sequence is TGCGCCAGCAGCCCGGACAGGGGTATATCCTATGGCTACACCTTC.

This CDR3 is CASSLTGPFTEGYTF. The DNA for the CDR3 is TGTGCCAGTAGTTTAACAGGGCCCTTCACCGAAGGCTACACCTTC. The chain combines TRBV19 with TRBJ1-2; D is perhaps TRBD1 (6 bases). This CDR3 region has 15 residues. V dropped 5 bases and J dropped 8 bases, with 21 bases sitting between them. Germline lookup yields CDR1 LNHDA and CDR2 SQIVND (reference sequence). The full variable domain, with the rest looked up from reference TRBV19 and TRBJ1-2, is DGGITQSPKYLFRKEGQNVTLSCEQNLNHDAMYWYRQDPGQGLRLIYYSQIVNDFQKGDIAEGYSVSREKKESFPLTVTSAQKNPTAFYLCASSLTGPFTEGYTFGSGTRLTVV.

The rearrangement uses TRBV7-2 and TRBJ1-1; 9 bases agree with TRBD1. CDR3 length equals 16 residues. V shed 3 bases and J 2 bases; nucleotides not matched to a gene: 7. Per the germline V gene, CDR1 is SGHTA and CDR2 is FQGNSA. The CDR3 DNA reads TGTGCCAGCAGCTTTACCGGGACAGGGTCCAACACTGAAGCTTTCTTT. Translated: CASSFTGTGSNTEAFF.

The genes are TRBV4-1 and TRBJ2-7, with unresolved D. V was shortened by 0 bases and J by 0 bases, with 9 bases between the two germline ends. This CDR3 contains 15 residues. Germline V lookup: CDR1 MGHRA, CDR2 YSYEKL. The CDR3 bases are TGCGCCAGCAGCCAAGAATCGAAGAGCTCCTACGAGCAGTACTTC. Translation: CASSQESKSSYEQYF.

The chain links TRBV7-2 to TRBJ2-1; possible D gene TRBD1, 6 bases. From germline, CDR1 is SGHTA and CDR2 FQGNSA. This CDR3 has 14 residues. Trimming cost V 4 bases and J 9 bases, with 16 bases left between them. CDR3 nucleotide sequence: TGTGCCAGCAGCTCCTCAGGGGTCCTGGGTGAGCAGTTCTTC. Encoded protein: CASSSSGVLGEQFF.

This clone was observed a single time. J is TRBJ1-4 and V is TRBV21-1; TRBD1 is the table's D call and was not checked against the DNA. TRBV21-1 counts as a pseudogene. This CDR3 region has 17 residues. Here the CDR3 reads CASSPRDRPSTNEKLFF. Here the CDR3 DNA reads TGTGCCAGCAGCCCTCGGGACAGGCCGTCAACTAATGAAAAACTGTTTTTT.

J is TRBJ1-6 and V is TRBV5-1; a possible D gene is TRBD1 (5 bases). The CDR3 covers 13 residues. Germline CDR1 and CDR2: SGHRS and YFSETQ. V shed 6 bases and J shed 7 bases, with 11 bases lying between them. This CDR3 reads CASNDGGNSPLHF. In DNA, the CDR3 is TGCGCCAGCAACGACGGGGGAAATTCACCCCTCCACTTT.

The CDR3 DNA sequence: TGTGCCAGCAGGTTGCGGGGAGGGGACTACGAGCAGTACTTC. It is translated as CASRLRGGDYEQYF. The rearrangement uses TRBV5-8 and TRBJ2-7, with 7 bases aligning to TRBD2. The V gene end was trimmed by 5 bases and the J gene end by 3 bases; junction bases not matched to a gene: 8. Germline CDR1 SGHTS, CDR2 YDEGEE. The CDR3 runs 14 residues.

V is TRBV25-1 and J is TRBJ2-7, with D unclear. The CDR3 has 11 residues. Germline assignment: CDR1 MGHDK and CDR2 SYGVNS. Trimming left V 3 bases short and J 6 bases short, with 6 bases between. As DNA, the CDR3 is TGTGCCAGCAGTGACCCTAGCGAGCAGTACTTC. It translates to CASSDPSEQYF.

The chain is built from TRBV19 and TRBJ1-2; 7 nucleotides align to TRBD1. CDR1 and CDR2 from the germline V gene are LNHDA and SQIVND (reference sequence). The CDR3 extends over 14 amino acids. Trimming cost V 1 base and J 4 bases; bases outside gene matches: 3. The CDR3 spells CASSIVGQAYGYTF. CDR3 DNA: TGTGCCAGTAGTATAGTAGGACAGGCCTATGGCTACACCTTC.

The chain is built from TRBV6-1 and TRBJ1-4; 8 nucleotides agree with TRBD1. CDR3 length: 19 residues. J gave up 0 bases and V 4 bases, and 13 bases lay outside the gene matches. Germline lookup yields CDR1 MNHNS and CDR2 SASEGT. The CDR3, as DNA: TGTGCCAGCAGTGGACCGGGACAGGAATGGGGGACAACTAATGAAAAACTGTTTTTT. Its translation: CASSGPGQEWGTTNEKLFF.

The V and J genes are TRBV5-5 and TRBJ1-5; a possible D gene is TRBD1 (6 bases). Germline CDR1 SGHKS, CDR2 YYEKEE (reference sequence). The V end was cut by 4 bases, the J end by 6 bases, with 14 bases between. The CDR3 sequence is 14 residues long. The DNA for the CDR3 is TGTGCCAGCAGCACAACAGGGTCCACTCAGCCCCAGCATTTT. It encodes CASSTTGSTQPQHF. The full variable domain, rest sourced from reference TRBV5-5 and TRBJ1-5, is DAGVTQSPTHLIKTRGQQVTLRCSPISGHKSVSWYQQVLGQGPQFIFQYYEKEERGRGNFPDRFSARQFPNYSSELNVNALLLGDSALYLCASSTTGSTQPQHFGDGTRLSIL.

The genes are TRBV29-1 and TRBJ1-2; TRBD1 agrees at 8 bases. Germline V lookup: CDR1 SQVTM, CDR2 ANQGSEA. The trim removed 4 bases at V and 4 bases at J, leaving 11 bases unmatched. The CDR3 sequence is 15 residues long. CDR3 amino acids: CSVGTGFISSYGYTF. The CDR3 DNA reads TGCAGCGTTGGGACAGGGTTTATCTCCTCCTATGGCTACACCTTC.